The 14 T cell receptor beta chains below were found in one sample sequenced in a study of PD-1 blockade in classical Hodgkin lymphoma. The method was immunoSEQ multiplex PCR; TCRdb's version includes in-frame clones alone and lacks a portion of them. The sample carries around 31,000 clones, about 90% recorded once. Time point given: newly diagnosed, previously untreated cHL patient sample. Starting with thawed PBMCs, CD4+ T cells were purified by magnetic negative selection. The sample was CD4+ T cells from blood. These receptors all come from a human donor with classical Hodgkin lymphoma.

This clone came up once. This chain connects TRBV28 to TRBJ1-2; D uncertain. Germline V gives CDR1 MDHEN, CDR2 SYDVKM. V was cut by 3 bases and J by 5 bases, with 10 bases left in between. There are 13 residues in the CDR3. CDR3 DNA sequence: TGTGCCAGCAGTTTTGGCCTGGGATATGGCTACACCTTC. Amino acid sequence: CASSFGLGYGYTF.

The chain is built from TRBV30 and TRBJ2-1; possible D gene TRBD2, 5 bases. The length of the CDR3 is 17 residues. Trimming left V 1 base short and J 5 bases short, with 21 bases between. CDR1 is GTSNPN and CDR2 is SVGIG in the germline V gene (reference sequence). The CDR3, as DNA: TGTGCCTGGAGTGAGGTTCCCTATCTGGGAGTAGACAATGAGCAGTTCTTC. Protein product: CAWSEVPYLGVDNEQFF.

This clone appeared a few times. The chain has TRBV7-2 and TRBJ1-2, with TRBD1 matching over 7 bases. Trimming at V came to 2 bases and at J to 1 base, leaving 10 bases not matched to a gene. Germline CDR1 and CDR2: SGHTA and FQGNSA. This CDR3 spans 17 amino acids. The CDR3 is CASSLYPPGQNNYGYTF. DNA for the CDR3: TGTGCCAGCAGCTTATATCCTCCGGGACAGAATAACTATGGCTACACCTTC.

The rearrangement links TRBV5-6 to TRBJ2-7; D could derive from TRBD1 or TRBD2 (5 bases each). V was cut by 0 bases and J by 2 bases, with 12 bases left in between. Germline CDR1 reads SGHDT; CDR2 reads YYEEEE. The CDR3 covers 15 residues. The CDR3 coding sequence is TGTGCCAGCAGCTTGGAGATGGGGACCCCCTACGAGCAGTACTTC. Its translation is CASSLEMGTPYEQYF.

The chain recombines TRBV7-2 with TRBJ2-1; tentative D call: TRBD2 (5 bases). The V gene's germline CDR1 is SGHTA and CDR2 FQGNSA. This CDR3 is 14 amino acids long. Trimming removed 5 bases from V and 9 bases from J, with 17 bases in between. The CDR3 region has the DNA TGTGCCAGCAGCCCCCGGCGGGTAGCGATTGAGCAGTTCTTC. Its translation: CASSPRRVAIEQFF.

The V and J genes are TRBV5-4 and TRBJ2-7; TRBD1 or TRBD2 may be the D gene (5 bases each). V lost 1 base and J 6 bases, leaving 14 bases between the germline ends. The CDR3 runs to 14 residues. Germline V lookup: CDR1 SGHNT, CDR2 YYREEE (reference sequence). The CDR3 sequence: CASSLRGAGGEQYF. The CDR3 nucleotides read TGTGCCAGCAGCTTGAGGGGAGCAGGAGGCGAGCAGTACTTC.

The rearrangement joins TRBV28 to TRBJ1-2; D perhaps matches TRBD1 (5 bases). The germline V gene has CDR1 MDHEN and CDR2 SYDVKM. Trimming left V 3 bases short and J 8 bases short, with 16 bases between. This CDR3 is 14 amino acids long. In DNA form, the CDR3 reads TGTGCCAGCAGTTTTCAGGGTGCTAGTTCCGGCTACACCTTC. Translation gives CASSFQGASSGYTF.

The chain combines TRBV29-1 with TRBJ2-6; 7 nucleotides agree with TRBD1. CDR3 length equals 16 residues. J gave up 0 bases and V 4 bases, and 6 bases lay outside the gene matches. Germline V lookup: CDR1 SQVTM, CDR2 ANQGSEA. Here the CDR3 DNA reads TGCAGCGTTGCCGGACAGGCCCTCTCTGGGGCCAACGTCCTGACTTTC. It encodes CSVAGQALSGANVLTF. Looking up the rest from reference TRBV29-1 and TRBJ2-6 gives the full variable domain: SAVISQKPSRDICQRGTSLTIQCQVDSQVTMMFWYRQQPGQSLTLIATANQGSEATYESGFVIDKFPISRPNLTFSTLTVSNMSPEDSSIYLCSVAGQALSGANVLTFGAGSRLTVL.

The chain uses TRBV27 and TRBJ2-7; 9 bases agree with TRBD2. The germline CDR1 and CDR2 sequences are MNHEY and SMNVEV (reference sequence). The trim removed 9 bases at V and 4 bases at J, leaving 10 bases unmatched. This CDR3 has 14 residues. The CDR3: CASYPAGGRYEQYF. In nucleotides, the CDR3 is TGTGCCAGTTATCCCGCGGGAGGGCGGTACGAGCAGTACTTC.

This chain joins TRBV19 and TRBJ1-5, with 8 bases matching TRBD1. The CDR3 length is 14 residues. CDR1 and CDR2 (germline): LNHDA, SQIVND (reference sequence). Germline trimming cut 8 bases from V and 2 bases from J; bases unmatched to any gene: 5. The CDR3 protein is CASCQGAGNQPQHF. DNA of the CDR3: TGTGCCAGTTGCCAGGGGGCTGGCAATCAGCCCCAGCATTTT. The entire variable domain, with the rest obtained from reference TRBV19 and TRBJ1-5, is as follows: DGGITQSPKYLFRKEGQNVTLSCEQNLNHDAMYWYRQDPGQGLRLIYYSQIVNDFQKGDIAEGYSVSREKKESFPLTVTSAQKNPTAFYLCASCQGAGNQPQHFGDGTRLSIL.

The chain is built from TRBV12-5 and TRBJ1-1, with D possibly being TRBD1 (6 bases). The CDR3 sequence is 14 residues long. Trimming left V 5 bases short and J 4 bases short, with 14 bases between. Per the germline V gene, CDR1 is LGHNT and CDR2 is FRNRAP. DNA for the CDR3: TGTGCTAGTGGTCCCGGACAGACGGGCACTGAAGCTTTCTTT. Translation: CASGPGQTGTEAFF.

The rearrangement uses TRBV18 and TRBJ1-1, with D perhaps TRBD1 (6 bases). There are 15 residues in the CDR3. The V end lost 2 bases, the J end lost 4 bases, and 14 bases lay between the germline ends. Looked up from germline, CDR1 is KGHSH and CDR2 is LQKENI. As DNA, the CDR3 is TGTGCCAGCTCACCAGGACAGAGCCGGGGCACTGAAGCTTTCTTT. It translates to CASSPGQSRGTEAFF.

The chain links TRBV28 to TRBJ2-5; tentatively, D is TRBD2 (5 bases). TRBJ2-7 explains the end of the DNA better; the J call may be wrong. CDR1 and CDR2 (germline): MDHEN, SYDVKM. The CDR3 covers 12 residues. CDR3 in amino acids: CAAGRGTYEQYF. The CDR3 bases are TGTGCCGCAGGCAGAGGGACCTACGAGCAGTACTTC.

This clone occurred once. This chain connects TRBV19 to TRBJ2-5; weak D call: TRBD1 (5 bases). The CDR3 length is 16 residues. Trimming left V 3 bases short and J 0 bases short, with 14 bases between. CDR1 and CDR2 (germline): LNHDA, SQIVND (reference sequence). In DNA form, the CDR3 reads TGTGCCAGTAGTATTGGGGCAGATCGGTACCAAGAGACCCAGTACTTC. Its translation: CASSIGADRYQETQYF.